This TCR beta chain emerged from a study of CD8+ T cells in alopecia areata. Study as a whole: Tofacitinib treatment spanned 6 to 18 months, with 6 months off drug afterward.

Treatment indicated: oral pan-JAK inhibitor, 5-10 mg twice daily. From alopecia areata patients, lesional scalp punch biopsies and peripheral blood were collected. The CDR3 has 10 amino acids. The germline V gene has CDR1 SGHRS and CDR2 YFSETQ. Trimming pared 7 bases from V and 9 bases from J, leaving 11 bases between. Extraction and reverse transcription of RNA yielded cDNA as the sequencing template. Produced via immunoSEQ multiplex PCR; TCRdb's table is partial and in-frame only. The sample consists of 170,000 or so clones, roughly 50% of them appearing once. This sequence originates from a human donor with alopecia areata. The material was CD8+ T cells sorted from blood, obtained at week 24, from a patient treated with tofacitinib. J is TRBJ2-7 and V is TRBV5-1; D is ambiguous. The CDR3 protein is CASDTPWQYF. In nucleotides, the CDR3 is TGCGCCAGCGACACTCCATGGCAGTACTTC.